These T cell receptor beta chains were read from a single sample in a study of blood T cell repertoires in COVID-19. The repertoire was sequenced with immunoSEQ multiplex PCR; TCRdb's copy has only in-frame clones and lacks some. The sample yields around 24,000 clones, 77% seen once. Specimen: peripheral blood. The receptor set was obtained from an older man with active or convalescent COVID-19. Each CDR3 is given with its conserved first and last residue. D genes are given only for firm matches. Size is omitted from some rows. Given values are once, few, many or a class for expanded clones.

D gene,V gene,J gene,clone size,CDR3 protein,CDR3 DNA
-,TRBV6-2/TRBV6-3,TRBJ1-2,-,CASSYGRGDGYTF,TGTGCCAGCAGTTACGGCAGGGGCGATGGCTACACCTTC
TRBD1,TRBV4-1,TRBJ2-1,few,CASTGGRYNEQFF,TGCGCCAGCACAGGGGGCCGGTACAATGAGCAGTTCTTC
TRBD2,TRBV28,TRBJ2-3,-,CASSLQAGGPDTQYF,TGTGCCAGCAGTTTACAAGCGGGGGGGCCAGATACGCAGTATTTT
TRBD2,TRBV18,TRBJ2-7,-,CASSPPGLAGGLYEQYF,TGTGCCAGCTCACCCCCGGGACTAGCGGGGGGGCTCTACGAGCAGTACTTC
TRBD1,TRBV18,TRBJ1-3,few,CASSTGTGAGNTIYF,TGTGCCAGCTCAACCGGGACAGGGGCTGGAAACACCATATATTTT
TRBD2,TRBV5-1,TRBJ2-1,-,CASRGASGSHEQFF,TGCGCCAGCAGAGGGGCTAGCGGGAGCCATGAGCAGTTCTTC
TRBD1,TRBV9,TRBJ1-5,-,CASSGRDRPNQPQHF,TGTGCCAGCAGCGGTCGGGACAGGCCCAACCAGCCCCAGCATTTT
TRBD2,TRBV5-5,TRBJ2-3,-,CASRSGTSAFTDTQYF,TGTGCCAGCAGAAGCGGGACGTCCGCCTTCACAGATACGCAGTATTTT
-,TRBV28,TRBJ1-5,-,CASSLRARITFSNQPQHF,TGTGCCAGCAGTTTAAGAGCTAGAATCACCTTTAGCAATCAGCCCCAGCATTTT
TRBD2,TRBV6-2/TRBV6-3,TRBJ2-2,-,CASSYWPGLTGSFGELFF,TGTGCCAGCAGTTATTGGCCGGGACTAACGGGGAGTTTCGGGGAGCTGTTTTTT
-,TRBV3-1/TRBV3-2,TRBJ2-1,-,CASSSGLDNEQFF,TGTGCCAGCAGCTCGGGACTCGACAATGAGCAGTTCTTC
TRBD2,TRBV4-1,TRBJ2-1,-,CASSQVGSGVYNEQFF,TGCGCCAGCAGCCAAGTAGGTAGCGGGGTATACAATGAGCAGTTCTTC
-,TRBV11-2,TRBJ1-3,-,CASSLDTGQLFSGNTIYF,TGTGCCAGCAGCTTAGATACCGGACAGTTGTTTTCTGGAAACACCATATATTTT
TRBD1,TRBV5-6,TRBJ2-2,-,CASSKTGPGPIPGELFF,TGTGCCAGCAGCAAGACAGGGCCGGGACCAATTCCCGGGGAGCTGTTTTTT
-,TRBV6-1,TRBJ2-2,few,CASSEAVGLASGELFF,TGTGCCAGCAGTGAAGCCGTGGGACTCGCGTCCGGGGAGCTGTTTTTT
-,TRBV3-1/TRBV3-2,TRBJ1-1,-,CASSQASGTTEAFF,TGTGCCAGCAGCCAAGCGTCAGGAACCACTGAAGCTTTCTTT
-,TRBV7-6,TRBJ2-1,-,CASSRQTSGSYNEQFF,TGTGCCAGCAGCCGTCAGACTAGTGGCTCCTACAATGAGCAGTTCTTC
TRBD2,TRBV3-1/TRBV3-2,TRBJ2-1,-,CASSPPTSGGNNEQFF,TGTGCCAGCAGCCCCCCGACTAGCGGGGGGAACAATGAGCAGTTCTTC
TRBD2,TRBV7-2,TRBJ2-1,-,CASSLTPGLVYNEQFF,TGTGCCAGCAGCTTAACGCCGGGACTAGTATACAATGAGCAGTTCTTC
-,TRBV3-1/TRBV3-2,TRBJ1-2,-,CASSHQVEANYGYTF,TGTGCCAGCAGCCACCAGGTGGAAGCTAACTATGGCTACACCTTC
-,TRBV3-1/TRBV3-2,TRBJ2-1,-,CASSPQAGSYNEQFF,TGTGCCAGCAGCCCGCAGGCAGGCTCCTACAATGAGCAGTTCTTC
TRBD2,TRBV11-2,TRBJ2-5,few,CASSLVAGGVQETQYF,TGTGCCAGCAGCTTAGTCGCGGGAGGGGTCCAAGAGACCCAGTACTTC
-,TRBV7-6,TRBJ1-1,medium-sized,CASSLGPNSRRDTEAFF,TGTGCCAGCAGCTTAGGACCGAATAGTCGGAGGGACACTGAAGCTTTCTTT
TRBD2,TRBV9,TRBJ2-3,-,CASSLGTSDTDTQYF,TGTGCCAGCAGCCTCGGGACTAGCGACACAGATACGCAGTATTTT
TRBD1,TRBV18,TRBJ2-7,-,CASSQGQGAAYEQYF,TGTGCCAGCTCACAGGGACAGGGGGCGGCCTACGAGCAGTACTTC
-,TRBV4-3,TRBJ1-2,-,CASSQSGYGYTF,TGCGCCAGCAGCCAATCCGGCTATGGCTACACCTTC
-,TRBV11-3,TRBJ2-3,-,CASSSKQGPLDTQYF,TGTGCCAGCAGCTCCAAACAGGGACCTCTGGATACGCAGTATTTT
TRBD1,TRBV5-4,TRBJ2-7,-,CASTQNPGQGSNEQYF,TGTGCCAGCACCCAGAATCCGGGACAGGGTAGTAACGAGCAGTACTTC
TRBD1,TRBV14,TRBJ2-3,-,CASSQSGTGSTNTDTQYF,TGTGCCAGCAGCCAGTCCGGGACAGGGTCGACGAACACAGATACGCAGTATTTT
-,TRBV7-9,TRBJ1-1,medium-sized,CATQFMDTEAFF,TGTGCCACACAGTTTATGGACACTGAAGCTTTCTTT
-,TRBV4-3,TRBJ2-6,-,CASSQEAPGHSSGANVLTF,TGCGCCAGCAGCCAAGAGGCCCCGGGACACAGCTCTGGGGCCAACGTCCTGACTTTC
TRBD1,TRBV10-3,TRBJ1-4,-,CAISVGTAINEKLFF,TGTGCCATCAGTGTCGGGACAGCCATTAATGAAAAACTGTTTTTT
-,TRBV6-2/TRBV6-3,TRBJ1-2,-,CASSPRRGNGYTF,TGTGCCAGCAGCCCACGTAGGGGCAATGGCTACACCTTC
-,TRBV7-8,TRBJ1-5,few,CASSLGGQMGNQPQHF,TGTGCCAGCAGCTTGGGGGGGCAGATGGGCAATCAGCCCCAGCATTTT
TRBD1,TRBV28,TRBJ1-5,few,CATMTWDSTTPGFNQPQHF,TGTGCCACAATGACTTGGGACAGCACCACCCCAGGTTTTAATCAGCCCCAGCATTTT
TRBD2,TRBV27,TRBJ2-1,once,CASSLSYGPGLAGEGGQFF,TGTGCCAGCAGTTTATCGTACGGTCCCGGGCTAGCGGGAGAGGGAGGGCAGTTCTTC
-,TRBV6-5,TRBJ1-6,once,CASSYDGRGNSPLHF,TGTGCCAGCAGTTACGATGGCAGGGGAAATTCACCCCTCCACTTT
TRBD2,TRBV6-1,TRBJ2-7,few,CASSEASGTYEQYF,TGTGCCAGCAGTGAGGCTAGCGGTACCTACGAGCAGTACTTC
-,TRBV6-6,TRBJ2-5,-,CASSEAGETQYF,TGTGCCAGCAGCGAGGCCGGGGAGACCCAGTACTTC
-,TRBV3-1/TRBV3-2,TRBJ1-3,-,CASSPRAYSGNTIYF,TGTGCCAGCAGCCCCAGGGCTTACTCTGGAAACACCATATATTTT
-,TRBV21-1,TRBJ1-5,-,CATNRGQYNQPQHF,TGTGCCACGAACAGGGGACAGTACAATCAGCCCCAGCATTTT
-,TRBV9,TRBJ2-5,-,CASSQGGWETQYF,TGTGCCAGCAGCCAGGGGGGATGGGAGACCCAGTACTTC
TRBD1,TRBV6-5,TRBJ1-1,-,CASRYTGGITEAFF,TGTGCCAGCAGATATACAGGGGGTATCACTGAAGCTTTCTTT
-,TRBV9,TRBJ1-5,-,CASSVDSSNQPQHF,TGTGCCAGCAGCGTGGACAGTTCCAATCAGCCCCAGCATTTT
TRBD1,TRBV28,TRBJ1-2,-,CASTQGLSYGYTF,TGTGCCAGCACACAGGGGTTGAGCTATGGCTACACCTTC
-,TRBV29-1,TRBJ1-1,few,CSVDKNTEAFF,TGCAGCGTTGACAAGAACACTGAAGCTTTCTTT
TRBD2,TRBV28,TRBJ2-1,few,CASSFGLAGNEQFF,TGTGCCAGCAGTTTTGGACTAGCGGGCAATGAGCAGTTCTTC
-,TRBV10-3,TRBJ2-1,-,CATLGGGDEQFF,TGTGCCACCCTCGGAGGGGGGGATGAGCAGTTCTTC
TRBD2,TRBV28,TRBJ2-3,few,CASSPHRSGRATDTQYF,TGTGCCAGCAGCCCCCATCGGAGCGGGAGGGCCACAGATACGCAGTATTTT
-,TRBV5-1,TRBJ2-3,-,CASSLGVSAGDTQYF,TGCGCCAGCAGCCTGGGGGTTTCCGCGGGGGATACGCAGTATTTT
TRBD2,TRBV19,TRBJ2-4,-,CASSLLAGGNIQYF,TGTGCCAGTAGCTTACTAGCGGGAGGAAACATTCAGTACTTC
-,TRBV23-1,TRBJ1-1,-,CASSGTWRCMNTEAFF,TGCGCCAGCAGTGGCACATGGAGGTGCATGAACACTGAAGCTTTCTTT
TRBD1,TRBV27,TRBJ1-3,-,CASSSHRGTGDNSGNTIYF,TGTGCCAGCAGTTCCCACCGGGGGACAGGGGACAACTCTGGAAACACCATATATTTT
TRBD1,TRBV28,TRBJ2-7,-,CASSFSGTVGMLYF,TGTGCCAGCAGTTTCTCCGGGACAGTTGGAATGCTGTACTTC
TRBD1,TRBV5-6,TRBJ1-2,-,CASSPVGQGVVGYTF,TGTGCCAGCAGCCCTGTGGGACAGGGGGTGGTTGGCTACACCTTC